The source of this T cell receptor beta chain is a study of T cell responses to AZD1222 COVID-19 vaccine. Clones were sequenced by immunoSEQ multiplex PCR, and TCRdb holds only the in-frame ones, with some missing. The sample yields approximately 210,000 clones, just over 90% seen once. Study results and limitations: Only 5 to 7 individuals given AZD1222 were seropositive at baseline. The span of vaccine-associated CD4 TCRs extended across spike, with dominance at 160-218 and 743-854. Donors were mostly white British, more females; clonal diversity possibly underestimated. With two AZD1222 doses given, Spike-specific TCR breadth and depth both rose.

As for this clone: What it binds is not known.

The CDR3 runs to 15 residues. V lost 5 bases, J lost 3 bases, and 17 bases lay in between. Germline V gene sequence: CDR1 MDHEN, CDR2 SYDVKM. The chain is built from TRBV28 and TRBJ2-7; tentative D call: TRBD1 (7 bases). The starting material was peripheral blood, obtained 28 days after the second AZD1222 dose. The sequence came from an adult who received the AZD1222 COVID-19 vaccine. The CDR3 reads CASSPPGGKFYEQYF. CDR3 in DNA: TGTGCCAGCAGTCCCCCAGGGGGGAAGTTCTACGAGCAGTACTTC.